This T cell receptor beta chain was recorded in a study of T cells in localized non-small cell lung cancer. Regarding the study as a whole: Multi-region tumor sequencing was not done, so intratumor heterogeneity could not be excluded. Uninvolved adjacent lung showed the highest T cell clonality, exceeding tumor. Turning up in adjacent lung were a median around 50 of the top 100 tumor clones. Higher T cell density in the blood was associated with longer overall survival, whereas higher adjacent-lung clonality associated with shorter survival.

This CDR3 has 15 amino acids. V shed 6 bases and J shed 0 bases, with 14 bases lying between them. The V gene's germline CDR1 is MGHDK and CDR2 SYGVNS. Points on this clone: Its antigen remains unidentified.

The repertoire was sequenced with immunoSEQ multiplex PCR; TCRdb's copy has only in-frame clones and lacks some. The sample carries around 50,000 clones, 86% recorded once. This sequence was found in a male donor at least 60 years old with stage III squamous cell lung carcinoma. This chain uses TRBV25-1 with TRBJ1-2; no clear D gene. Sequenced material: peripheral blood, taken before any cancer treatment. The DNA for the CDR3 is TGTGCCAGCAGGGGGTCCGGGAGAGCTAACTATGGCTACACCTTC. Encoded protein: CASRGSGRANYGYTF.